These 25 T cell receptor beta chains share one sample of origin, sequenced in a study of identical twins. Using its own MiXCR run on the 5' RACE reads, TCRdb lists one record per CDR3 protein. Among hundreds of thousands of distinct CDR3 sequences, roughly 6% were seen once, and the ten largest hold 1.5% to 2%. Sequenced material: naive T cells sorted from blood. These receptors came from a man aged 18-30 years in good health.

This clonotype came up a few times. CDR3 nucleotides: TGTGCCAGCAGTAACGGATACGAGCAGTACGTC. Amino acid sequence: CASSNGYEQYV. The V gene is TRBV6-5, the J gene TRBJ2-7; D gene unclear. Trimming took 5 bases from V and 4 from J, leaving 6 bases between them. Germline CDR1 MNHEY, CDR2 SVGAGI. The CDR3 sequence is 11 residues long.

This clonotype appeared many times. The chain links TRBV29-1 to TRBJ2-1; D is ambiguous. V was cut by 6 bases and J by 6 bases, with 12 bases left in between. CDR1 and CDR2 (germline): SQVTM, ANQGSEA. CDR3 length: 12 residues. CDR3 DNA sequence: TGCAGCGTCCGAACCCGGGCCAATGAGCAGTTCTTC. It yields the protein CSVRTRANEQFF.

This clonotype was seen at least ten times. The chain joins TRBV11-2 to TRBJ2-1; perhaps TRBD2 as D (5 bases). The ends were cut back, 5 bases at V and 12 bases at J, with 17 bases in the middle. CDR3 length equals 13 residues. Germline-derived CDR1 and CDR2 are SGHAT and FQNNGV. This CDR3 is CASSMRARRRQFF. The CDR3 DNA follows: TGTGCCAGCAGCATGAGGGCCAGAAGACGGCAGTTCTTC. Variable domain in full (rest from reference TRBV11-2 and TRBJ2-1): EAGVAQSPRYKIIEKRQSVAFWCNPISGHATLYWYQQILGQGPKLLIQFQNNGVVDDSQLPKDRFSAERLKGVDSTLKIQPAKLEDSAVYLCASSMRARRRQFFGPGTRLTVL.

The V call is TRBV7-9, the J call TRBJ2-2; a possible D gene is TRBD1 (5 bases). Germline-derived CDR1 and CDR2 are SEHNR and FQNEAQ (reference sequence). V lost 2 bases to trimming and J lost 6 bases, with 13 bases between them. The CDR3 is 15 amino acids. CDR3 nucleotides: TGTGCCAGCAGCTTACTTCCGACAGACCCCGGGGAGCTGTTTTTT. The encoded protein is CASSLLPTDPGELFF.

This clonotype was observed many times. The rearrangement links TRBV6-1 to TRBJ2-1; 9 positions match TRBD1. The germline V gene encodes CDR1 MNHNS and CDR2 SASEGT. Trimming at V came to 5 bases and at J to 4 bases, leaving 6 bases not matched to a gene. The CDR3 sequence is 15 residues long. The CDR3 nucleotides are TGTGCCAGCAGTCAAGGGACAGGGTTGTACAATGAGCAGTTCTTC. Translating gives CASSQGTGLYNEQFF.

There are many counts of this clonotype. The CDR3 spells CASSPRTGGYNEQFF. CDR3 bases: TGTGCCAGCAGTCCACGGACAGGGGGGTACAATGAGCAGTTCTTC. The chain uses TRBV12-3 or TRBV12-4 and TRBJ2-1, with TRBD1 matching 10 bases. The CDR3 is made up of 15 amino acids. The V segment lost 5 bases and the J segment 4 bases; nucleotides outside the gene matches: 5.

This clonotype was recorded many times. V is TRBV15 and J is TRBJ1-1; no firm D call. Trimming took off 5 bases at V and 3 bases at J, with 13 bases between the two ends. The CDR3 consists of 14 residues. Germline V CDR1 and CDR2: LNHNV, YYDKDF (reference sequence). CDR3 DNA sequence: TGTGCCACCAGCTCGCCGGCCGCATACACTGAAGCTTTCTTT. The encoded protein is CATSSPAAYTEAFF.

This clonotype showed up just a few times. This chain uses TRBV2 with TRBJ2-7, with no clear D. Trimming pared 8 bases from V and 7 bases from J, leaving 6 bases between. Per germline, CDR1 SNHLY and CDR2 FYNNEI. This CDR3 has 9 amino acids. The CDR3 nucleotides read TGTGCCAGCGGCAGGGAGCAGTACGTC. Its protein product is CASGREQYV.

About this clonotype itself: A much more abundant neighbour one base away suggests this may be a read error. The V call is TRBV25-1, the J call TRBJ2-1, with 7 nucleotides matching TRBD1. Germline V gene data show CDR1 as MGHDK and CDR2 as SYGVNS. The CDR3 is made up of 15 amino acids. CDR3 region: CASSESQGFVNERFF. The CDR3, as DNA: TGTGCCAGCAGTGAGTCACAGGGGTTTGTTAATGAGCGGTTCTTC.

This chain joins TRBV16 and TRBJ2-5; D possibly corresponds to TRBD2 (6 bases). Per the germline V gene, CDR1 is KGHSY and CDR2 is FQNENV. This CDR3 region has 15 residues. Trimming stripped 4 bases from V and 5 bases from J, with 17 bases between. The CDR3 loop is CASSRALAEEETQYF. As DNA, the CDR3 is TGTGCCAGCAGCCGAGCTTTAGCGGAGGAGGAGACCCAGTACTTC. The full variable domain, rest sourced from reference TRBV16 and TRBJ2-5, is GEEVAQTPKHLVRGEGQKAKLYCAPIKGHSYVFWYQQVLKNEFKFLISFQNENVFDETGMPKERFSAKCLPNSPCSLEIQATKLEDSAVYFCASSRALAEEETQYFGPGTRLLVL.

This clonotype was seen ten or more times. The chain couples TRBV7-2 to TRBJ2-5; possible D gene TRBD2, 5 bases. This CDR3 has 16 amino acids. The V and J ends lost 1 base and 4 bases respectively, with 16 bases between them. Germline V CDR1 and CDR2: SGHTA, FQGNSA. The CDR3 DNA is TGTGCCAGCAGCTTAGTAGCTGCGGAGGATGGAGAGACCCAGTACTTC. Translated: CASSLVAAEDGETQYF.

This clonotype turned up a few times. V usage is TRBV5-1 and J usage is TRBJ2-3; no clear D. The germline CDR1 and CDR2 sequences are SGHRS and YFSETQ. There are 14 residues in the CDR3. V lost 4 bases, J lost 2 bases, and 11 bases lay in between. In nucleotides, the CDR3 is TGCGCCAGCAGCCCCGACGGCTTCACAGATACGCAGTATTTT. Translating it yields CASSPDGFTDTQYF. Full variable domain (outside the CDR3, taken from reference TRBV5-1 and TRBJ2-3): KAGVTQTPRYLIKTRGQQVTLSCSPISGHRSVSWYQQTPGQGLQFLFEYFSETQRNKGNFPGRFSGRQFSNSRSEMNVSTLELGDSALYLCASSPDGFTDTQYFGPGTRLTVL.

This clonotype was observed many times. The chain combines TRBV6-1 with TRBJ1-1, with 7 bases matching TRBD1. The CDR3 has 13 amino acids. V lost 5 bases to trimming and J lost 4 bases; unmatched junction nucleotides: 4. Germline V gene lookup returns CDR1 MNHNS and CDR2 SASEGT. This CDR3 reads CASSTGDPTEAFF. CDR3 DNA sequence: TGTGCCAGCAGTACAGGGGATCCCACTGAAGCTTTCTTT.

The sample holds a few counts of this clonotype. The DNA of the CDR3 is TGTGCCAGCAGTGTTCACTCCCCTGGAAATGAAAAACTGTTTTTT. This translates into CASSVHSPGNEKLFF. This chain uses TRBV14 with TRBJ1-4; no clear D gene. The CDR3 consists of 15 residues. In germline, CDR1 is SGHDN, CDR2 FVKESK. V lost 6 bases and J lost 5, with 16 bases in between.

CDR3 nucleotide sequence: TGTGCCAGCAGCTTATTCACGGGGTCTCTCGTCGAGCAGTACTTC. As protein: CASSLFTGSLVEQYF. The chain carries TRBV7-9 and TRBJ2-7; a weak D match, TRBD2 (5 bases). The CDR3 is 15 amino acids. The germline V and J ends were trimmed by 2 bases and 6 bases, with 17 bases remaining between them. The V gene's germline CDR1 is SEHNR and CDR2 FQNEAQ (reference sequence).

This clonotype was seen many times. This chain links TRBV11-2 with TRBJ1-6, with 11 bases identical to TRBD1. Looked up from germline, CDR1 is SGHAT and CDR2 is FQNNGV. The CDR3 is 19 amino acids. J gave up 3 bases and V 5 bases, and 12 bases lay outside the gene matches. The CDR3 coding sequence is TGTGCCAGCAGCCCCTGGACAGGGGGCGCGTTTGTCTATAATTCACCCCTCCACTTT. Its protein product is CASSPWTGGAFVYNSPLHF.

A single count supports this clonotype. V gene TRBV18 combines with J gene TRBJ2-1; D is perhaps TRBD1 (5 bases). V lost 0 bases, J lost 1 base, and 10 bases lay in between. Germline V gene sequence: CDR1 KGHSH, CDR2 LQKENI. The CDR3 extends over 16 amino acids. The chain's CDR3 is CASSPPGAQSYNEQFF. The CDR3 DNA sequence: TGTGCCAGCTCACCACCAGGGGCCCAATCCTACAATGAGCAGTTCTTC. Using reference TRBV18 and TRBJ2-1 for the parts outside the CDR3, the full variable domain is NAGVMQNPRHLVRRRGQEARLRCSPMKGHSHVYWYRQLPEEGLKFMVYLQKENIIDESGMPKERFSAEFPKEGPSILRIQQVVRGDSAAYFCASSPPGAQSYNEQFFGPGTRLTVL.

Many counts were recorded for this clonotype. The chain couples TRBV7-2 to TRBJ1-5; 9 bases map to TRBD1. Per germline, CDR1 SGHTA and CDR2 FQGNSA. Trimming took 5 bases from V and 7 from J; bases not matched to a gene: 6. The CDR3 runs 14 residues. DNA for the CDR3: TGTGCCAGCAGCGGAGGGACAGGGAGCCAGCCCCAGCATTTT. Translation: CASSGGTGSQPQHF.

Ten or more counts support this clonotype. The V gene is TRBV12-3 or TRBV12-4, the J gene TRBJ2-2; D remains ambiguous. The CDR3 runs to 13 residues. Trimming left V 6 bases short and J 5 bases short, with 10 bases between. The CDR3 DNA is TGTGCCAGCAGACTCCGGGTGACCGGGGAGCTGTTTTTT. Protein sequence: CASRLRVTGELFF.

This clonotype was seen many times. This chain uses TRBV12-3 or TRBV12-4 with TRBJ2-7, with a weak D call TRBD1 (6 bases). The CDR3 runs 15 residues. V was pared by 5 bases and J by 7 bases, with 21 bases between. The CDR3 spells CASSSLDRSQGEQYF. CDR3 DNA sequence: TGTGCCAGCAGTAGCCTTGACAGGTCCCAAGGGGAGCAGTACTTC.

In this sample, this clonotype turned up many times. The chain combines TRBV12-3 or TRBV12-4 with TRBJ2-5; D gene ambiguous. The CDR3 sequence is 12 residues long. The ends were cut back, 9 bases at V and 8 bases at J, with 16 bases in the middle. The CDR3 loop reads CASAGFHPTQYF. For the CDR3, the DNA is TGTGCCAGTGCCGGGTTCCACCCCACCCAGTACTTC.

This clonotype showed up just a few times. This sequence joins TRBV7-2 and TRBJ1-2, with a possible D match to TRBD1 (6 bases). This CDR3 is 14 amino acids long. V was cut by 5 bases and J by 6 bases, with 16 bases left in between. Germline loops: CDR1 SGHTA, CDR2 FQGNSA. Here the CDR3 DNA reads TGTGCCAGCAGCCGACCAGGGGAGGCTGATGGCTACACCTTC. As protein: CASSRPGEADGYTF.

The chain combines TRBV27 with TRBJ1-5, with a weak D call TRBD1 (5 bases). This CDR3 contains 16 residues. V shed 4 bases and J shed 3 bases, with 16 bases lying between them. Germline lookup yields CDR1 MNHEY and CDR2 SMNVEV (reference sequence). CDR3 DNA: TGTGCCAGCAGTTGGTCCCGGGGGACGCCCAATCAGCCCCAGCATTTT. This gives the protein CASSWSRGTPNQPQHF.

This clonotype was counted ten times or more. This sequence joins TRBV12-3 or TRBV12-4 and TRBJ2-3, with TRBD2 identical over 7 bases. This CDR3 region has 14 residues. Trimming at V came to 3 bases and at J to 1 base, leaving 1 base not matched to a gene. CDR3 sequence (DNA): TGTGCCAGCAGTTTTCTAGCGGGCACAGATACGCAGTATTTT. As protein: CASSFLAGTDTQYF.

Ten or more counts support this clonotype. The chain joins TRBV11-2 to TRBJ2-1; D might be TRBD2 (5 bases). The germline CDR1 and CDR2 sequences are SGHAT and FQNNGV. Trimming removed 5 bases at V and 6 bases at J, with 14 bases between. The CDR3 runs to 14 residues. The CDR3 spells CASSQLFGGNEQFF. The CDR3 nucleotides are TGTGCCAGCAGCCAATTATTTGGAGGCAATGAGCAGTTCTTC.